These T cell receptor beta chains were read from a single sample in a study of post-analysis software for immune sequencing data. TCRdb re-called the PCR reads with MiXCR, one entry per CDR3 protein. The sample includes fewer than 900,000 distinct CDR3 sequences, 46% of them seen just once. Sample: blood. The origin of the receptors is a girl aged 5-17 years with multiple sclerosis. Each CDR3 is given with its conserved first and last residue. Not all rows give a size; the values are once, few, many and, for expanded clones, a class.

TRBJ2-1 TRBV7-2 - CASSRRTVSYNEQFF
- TRBV28 - CASSPARDEQYF
TRBJ2-1 TRBV4-1 - CASSQTTPHNEQFF
TRBJ1-1 TRBV5-1 few CASSLVYGEAFF
TRBJ1-4 TRBV15 few CATSREAGREKLFF
TRBJ2-1 TRBV29-1 - CSGRLAGLYNEQFF
TRBJ2-5 TRBV10-3 - CAISDPMTSGNQETQYF
- TRBV27 - CASSGHSAETQYF
TRBJ2-7 TRBV28 - CASSSIFGPSYYEQYF
TRBJ2-7 TRBV3-1 - CASSRYRDSPYEQYF
TRBJ2-3 TRBV3-1 - CASSQDGGRAADTQYF
TRBJ1-2 TRBV25-1 few CASSDGNYGYTF
TRBJ2-3 TRBV12-3/TRBV12-4 - CASSLGGRRADMQYF
TRBJ1-2 TRBV5-1 - CASSLRGEAGAGYTF
- TRBV12-3/TRBV12-4 - CASSSGVTGETQYF
TRBJ1-2 TRBV5-1 - CASSKGTGADYGYTF
TRBJ2-3 TRBV2 - CASSPGRPTYF
TRBJ2-1 TRBV27 - CASSLISGNSYNEQFF
TRBJ1-1 TRBV7-2 few CASSLEAPKEAFF
TRBJ2-1 TRBV12-3/TRBV12-4 - CASHDSSYNEQFF
TRBJ2-7 TRBV10-2 - CASSETSLYEQYF
- TRBV18 - CTSSPLRQGAHEQYF
TRBJ1-4 TRBV4-3 - CASSQGSGGRTNEKLFF
TRBJ2-7 TRBV11-2 few CASSFTGGQTYEQYF
TRBJ1-2 TRBV18 - CASSDDPNYGYTF
TRBJ1-2 TRBV5-5 few CASSFGRGGYTF
TRBJ2-7 TRBV20-1 few CSARGGSISYEQYF
TRBJ2-3 TRBV20-1 - CSARVAGGLPSTDTQYF
TRBJ2-2 TRBV4-3 - CASGQYRSGWNTGELFF
TRBJ2-3 TRBV6-1 few CASRPRRDTQYF
TRBJ2-1 TRBV9 - CASSLGGLASYEQFF
TRBJ2-7 TRBV20-1 few CSARDLGTSYEQYF
TRBJ2-5 TRBV30 - CAWSPGLAGETQYF
TRBJ1-2 TRBV2 - CASNREGGDYGYTF
TRBJ2-3 TRBV7-9 - CASSPNRGRMDTQYF
TRBJ2-7 TRBV7-8 many CASSPRSGYNYEQYF
TRBJ1-2 TRBV12-3/TRBV12-4 - CASRLDKSSGYTF
TRBJ1-2 TRBV10-3 few CAISDPGQGGPNYGYTF
TRBJ2-1 TRBV6-5 - CASCSGGPYNEQFF
TRBJ1-6 TRBV4-3 - CASSQGASGDSPLHF
TRBJ2-1 TRBV7-8 - CASSLAPSTGGEYEQFF
TRBJ2-6 TRBV10-3 - CAISESGPGKAGANVLTF
TRBJ2-1 TRBV6-5 - CASSYQSGGATNEQFF
TRBJ2-5 TRBV7-9 few CASSFDTEETQYF
- TRBV6-1 - CASSFQTQYF
TRBJ2-5 TRBV10-3 - CAISRNNRGEETRYF
TRBJ2-1 TRBV20-1 - CSAGIAGRDHNEQFF